The following is a T cell receptor (beta chain) sequence with its context. TCRB CDR3 was amplified from 2 ug genomic DNA or less. Only in-frame clones appear in the TCRdb table, and some are missing; sequencing was by immunoSEQ multiplex PCR. The sample has over 75,000 clones, 80% to 90% seen once. This entry is derived from a study of glioma-infiltrating T cells after dendritic cell vaccination. Study details: Dendritic cells derived from monocytes and pulsed with autologous tumor lysate formed the vaccine.

Sample time point: after dendritic cell vaccination, including at tumor progression/relapse. Only patients with spare fresh-frozen tumor and over two years of follow-up were included. All glioblastoma patients lacked an isocitrate dehydrogenase mutation. The CDR3 covers 14 residues. With 6 bases clipped from V and 5 bases from J, the junction kept 9 bases outside the gene matches. Germline V gives CDR1 MNHEY, CDR2 SVGAGI. The chain links TRBV6-5 to TRBJ2-5; TRBD2 aligns across 7 bases. This receptor was taken from a human donor with glioblastoma. The source material was blood, sampled after dendritic cell vaccination. The CDR3 DNA is TGTGCCAGCAGACCATATTCAGCGGGGGAGACCCAGTACTTC. Translated: CASRPYSAGETQYF.